Below are 21 T cell receptor beta chains sequenced from a single sample in a study of blood T cell repertoires in COVID-19. TCRdb's table, derived via immunoSEQ multiplex PCR, lists solely in-frame clones and lacks some. The table has approximately 310,000 clones, roughly 89% seen once. Sequenced input: PBMCs or T cells enriched from blood (not recorded which). The receptor source for this set is a man aged 55 to 69 who had recovered from COVID-19.

The chain joins TRBV6-2 or TRBV6-3 to TRBJ1-5, with D unclear. Germline CDR1 reads MNHEY; CDR2 reads SVGEGT. Trimming took 0 bases from V and 1 from J, leaving 7 bases between them. The CDR3 extends over 15 amino acids. CDR3 in amino acids: CASSYSVASNQPQHF. CDR3 in DNA: TGTGCCAGCAGTTACTCAGTCGCGAGCAATCAGCCCCAGCATTTT.

This chain links TRBV30 with TRBJ1-6; D gene uncertain. V was shortened by 3 bases and J by 8 bases, with 11 bases between the two germline ends. Germline assignment: CDR1 GTSNPN and CDR2 SVGIG (reference sequence). This CDR3 contains 13 residues. The CDR3 here is CAWSGSWDSPLHF. The CDR3 DNA sequence: TGTGCCTGGAGCGGGTCTTGGGATTCACCCCTCCACTTT. Full variable domain (outside the CDR3, taken from reference TRBV30 and TRBJ1-6): SQTIHQWPATLVQPVGSPLSLECTVEGTSNPNLYWYRQAAGRGLQLLFYSVGIGQISSEVPQNLSASRPQDRQFILSSKKLLLSDSGFYLCAWSGSWDSPLHFGNGTRLTVT.

The J gene is TRBJ2-1, the V gene TRBV5-4, with 11 bases matching TRBD2. The CDR3 runs 18 residues. J lost 5 bases, V lost 2 bases, and 12 bases had no gene match. CDR1 SGHNT and CDR2 YYREEE come from the germline V gene (reference sequence). The CDR3 coding sequence is TGTGCCAGCAGCTTTCCGGGACTAGCGGAGCTGCCCCACAATGAGCAGTTCTTC. It translates to CASSFPGLAELPHNEQFF.

V is TRBV25-1 and J is TRBJ2-5, with TRBD1 as a possible D gene (6 bases). CDR1 and CDR2 from the germline V gene are MGHDK and SYGVNS. V dropped 5 bases and J dropped 4 bases, with 11 bases sitting between them. This CDR3 contains 13 residues. CDR3 bases: TGTGCCAGCAGTCTAGCAGGGGCAGAGACCCAGTACTTC. It specifies CASSLAGAETQYF.

The rearrangement joins TRBV27 to TRBJ1-6; no clear D gene. Germline lookup yields CDR1 MNHEY and CDR2 SMNVEV (reference sequence). CDR3 length equals 16 residues. V was pared by 3 bases and J by 0 bases, with 9 bases between. CDR3 protein: CASSFRKSSYNSPLHF. CDR3 nucleotide sequence: TGTGCCAGCAGTTTTCGTAAGAGCTCCTATAATTCACCCCTCCACTTT.

CDR3 in DNA: TGTGCCAGCAGTTTACGGGGGGCAAATGAGCAGTTCTTC. This gives the protein CASSLRGANEQFF. The rearrangement links TRBV27 to TRBJ2-1, with TRBD2 as a possible D gene (7 bases). Trimming stripped 2 bases from V and 7 bases from J, with 9 bases between. Germline assignment: CDR1 MNHEY and CDR2 SMNVEV (reference sequence). There are 13 residues in the CDR3.

The chain recombines TRBV28 with TRBJ1-5, with 10 bases aligning to TRBD1. CDR3 length: 16 amino acids. Germline V gives CDR1 MDHEN, CDR2 SYDVKM. V lost 5 bases and J lost 7; bases outside the gene matches: 11. CDR3 in DNA: TGTGCCAGCAGTCCCCCTCTGACAGGGGGCGGACAGCCCCAGCATTTT. Its translation: CASSPPLTGGGQPQHF.

About this clone: A read error may account for a junction end that differs from germline. This CDR3 reads CASSLRGGTDTQYF. DNA of the CDR3: TGTGCCAGCAGCTTGAGGGGGGGCACTGATACGCAGTATTTT. This chain uses TRBV5-6 with TRBJ2-3, with D possibly being TRBD2 (7 bases). From germline, CDR1 is SGHDT and CDR2 YYEEEE. This CDR3 is built from 14 residues. The full variable domain, completed using reference TRBV5-6 and TRBJ2-3, is DAGVTQSPTHLIKTRGQQVTLRCSPKSGHDTVSWYQQALGQGPQFIFQYYEEEERQRGNFPDRFSGHQFPNYSSELNVNALLLGDSALYLCASSLRGGTDTQYFGPGTRLTVL.

This clone was observed a handful of times. This rearrangement joins TRBV6-5 to TRBJ2-1, with 15 bases fitting TRBD2. Germline CDR1 and CDR2: MNHEY and SVGAGI. The CDR3 has 16 amino acids. Trimming at V came to 3 bases and at J to 7 bases, leaving 4 bases not matched to a gene. Written as DNA, the CDR3 is TGTGCCAGCAGTTATGGACTAGCGGGAGGGATGAATGAGCAGTTCTTC. Translation: CASSYGLAGGMNEQFF.

The chain carries TRBV11-3 and TRBJ2-1, with D maybe TRBD2 (5 bases). Germline assignment: CDR1 SGHNT and CDR2 YENEEA. V lost 3 bases and J lost 8, with 20 bases in between. This CDR3 is 16 amino acids long. The CDR3: CASSFGPPTRADEQFF. The CDR3 coding sequence is TGTGCCAGCAGCTTTGGTCCCCCTACTAGGGCGGATGAGCAGTTCTTC.

V is TRBV5-6 and J is TRBJ2-7, with 8 bases aligning to TRBD1. In germline, CDR1 is SGHDT, CDR2 YYEEEE. CDR3 length equals 17 residues. V shed 1 base, J shed 0 bases, and the junction held 9 bases outside the gene matches. This CDR3 reads CASSLRSTGGFSYEQYF. The CDR3 coding sequence is TGTGCCAGCAGCTTGCGGTCAACAGGGGGTTTCTCCTACGAGCAGTACTTC. Together with reference TRBV5-6 and TRBJ2-7, the CDR3 gives the full variable domain: DAGVTQSPTHLIKTRGQQVTLRCSPKSGHDTVSWYQQALGQGPQFIFQYYEEEERQRGNFPDRFSGHQFPNYSSELNVNALLLGDSALYLCASSLRSTGGFSYEQYFGPGTRLTVT.

CDR3 DNA sequence: TGCGCCAGCAGCTCTTCCGGGACAGGGGCAGGCGAGCAGTACTTC. Amino acid sequence: CASSSSGTGAGEQYF. The gene calls are TRBV5-1 and TRBJ2-7, with 10 bases fitting TRBD1. V shed 3 bases, J shed 6 bases, and the junction held 9 bases outside the gene matches. Germline assignment: CDR1 SGHRS and CDR2 YFSETQ. The CDR3 spans 15 residues.

The gene calls are TRBV7-9 and TRBJ1-4; D is uncertain. Trimming took off 4 bases at V and 0 bases at J, with 9 bases between the two ends. CDR3 length: 15 residues. CDR1 is SEHNR and CDR2 is FQNEAQ in the germline V gene (reference sequence). CDR3: CASSSRGATNEKLFF. CDR3 sequence (DNA): TGTGCCAGCAGCTCGCGGGGTGCAACTAATGAAAAACTGTTTTTT.

The chain couples TRBV6-2 or TRBV6-3 to TRBJ2-5; TRBD2 matches 10 bases. Trimming at V came to 4 bases and at J to 0 bases, leaving 11 bases not matched to a gene. The V gene's germline CDR1 is MNHEY and CDR2 SVGEGT. The CDR3 covers 18 residues. CDR3 sequence reads: CASSFSLTSGDNQETQYF. The CDR3 nucleotides are TGTGCCAGCAGTTTTAGCCTAACTAGCGGGGACAACCAAGAGACCCAGTACTTC.

This sequence joins TRBV19 and TRBJ1-5; the D gene is possibly TRBD1 (5 bases). From germline, CDR1 is LNHDA and CDR2 SQIVND (reference sequence). The CDR3 has 18 residues. Trimming pared 3 bases from V and 0 bases from J, leaving 18 bases between. This chain's CDR3 is CASSIYRQTPFSNQPQHF. The CDR3 DNA sequence: TGTGCCAGTAGTATTTACCGACAGACTCCCTTTAGCAATCAGCCCCAGCATTTT. Full variable domain (remainder filled in from reference TRBV19 and TRBJ1-5): DGGITQSPKYLFRKEGQNVTLSCEQNLNHDAMYWYRQDPGQGLRLIYYSQIVNDFQKGDIAEGYSVSREKKESFPLTVTSAQKNPTAFYLCASSIYRQTPFSNQPQHFGDGTRLSIL.

J is TRBJ2-7 and V is TRBV6-5, with a possible D match to TRBD1 (5 bases). Between the trimmed V and J ends, which lost 4 bases and 7 bases, there was a span of 23 bases. The germline CDR1 and CDR2 sequences are MNHEY and SVGAGI. The CDR3 covers 16 residues. CDR3 loop: CASSSIHQGGVEEQYF. CDR3 DNA sequence: TGTGCCAGCAGTTCAATACATCAGGGTGGGGTTGAGGAGCAGTACTTC.

This clone was seen only once. The chain couples TRBV4-1 to TRBJ1-2, with 10 bases identical to TRBD1. The CDR3 is made up of 15 amino acids. The germline CDR1 and CDR2 sequences are MGHRA and YSYEKL. J gave up 4 bases and V 4 bases, and 6 bases lay outside the gene matches. Written as DNA, the CDR3 is TGCGCCAGCAGCCCCCGACAGGGGGCGGGCTATGGCTACACCTTC. This translates into CASSPRQGAGYGYTF.

The V and J genes are TRBV15 and TRBJ1-2, with 8 bases matching TRBD1. Losses at the gene ends were 3 bases for V and 9 bases for J; bases not matched to a gene: 6. CDR3 length: 13 amino acids. Germline-derived CDR1 and CDR2 are LNHNV and YYDKDF (reference sequence). In nucleotides, the CDR3 is TGTGCCACCAGCAGGGACAGGGTCCCTAGCTACACCTTC. Translation gives CATSRDRVPSYTF.

The chain couples TRBV2 to TRBJ1-6; 11 nucleotides align to TRBD1. This CDR3 spans 16 amino acids. Trimming took 5 bases from V and 9 from J; bases not matched to a gene: 9. Germline CDR1 reads SNHLY; CDR2 reads FYNNEI. The CDR3 loop is CASSKLRDRGSSPLHF. DNA of the CDR3: TGTGCCAGCAGTAAATTACGGGACAGGGGGAGTTCACCCCTCCACTTT.

The chain joins TRBV29-1 to TRBJ2-7; D possibly corresponds to TRBD2 (5 bases). The V end was cut by 2 bases, the J end by 6 bases, with 11 bases between. The CDR3 spans 12 residues. Per the germline V gene, CDR1 is SQVTM and CDR2 is ANQGSEA. The CDR3 sequence: CSVEMMGSEQYF. The CDR3 DNA reads as TGCAGCGTTGAAATGATGGGGAGCGAGCAGTACTTC.

The chain has TRBV7-2 and TRBJ2-1; maybe TRBD2 (5 bases). Trimming took off 3 bases at V and 8 bases at J, with 8 bases between the two ends. CDR1 is SGHTA, CDR2 FQGNSA, per germline. The CDR3 consists of 12 residues. CDR3 coding DNA: TGTGCCAGCAGCTTCGTGGGAGATGAGCAGTTCTTC. Translation: CASSFVGDEQFF. Looking up the rest from reference TRBV7-2 and TRBJ2-1 gives the full variable domain: GAGVSQSPSNKVTEKGKDVELRCDPISGHTALYWYRQSLGQGLEFLIYFQGNSAPDKSGLPSDRFSAERTGGSVSTLTIQRTQQEDSAVYLCASSFVGDEQFFGPGTRLTVL.